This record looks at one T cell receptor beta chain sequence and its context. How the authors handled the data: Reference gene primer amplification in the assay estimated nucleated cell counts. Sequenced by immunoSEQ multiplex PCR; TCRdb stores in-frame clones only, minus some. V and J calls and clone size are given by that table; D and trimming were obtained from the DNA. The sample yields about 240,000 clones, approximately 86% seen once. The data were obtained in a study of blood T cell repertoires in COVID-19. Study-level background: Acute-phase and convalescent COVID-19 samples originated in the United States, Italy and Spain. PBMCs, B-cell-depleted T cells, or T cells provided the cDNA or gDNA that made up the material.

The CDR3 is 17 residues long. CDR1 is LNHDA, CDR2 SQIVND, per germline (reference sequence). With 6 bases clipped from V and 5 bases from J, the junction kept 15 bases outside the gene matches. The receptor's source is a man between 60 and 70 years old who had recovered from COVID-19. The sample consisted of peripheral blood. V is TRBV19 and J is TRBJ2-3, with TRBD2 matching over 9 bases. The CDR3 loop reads CASSNFPVAGAGDTQYF. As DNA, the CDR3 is TGTGCCAGTAGCAACTTCCCCGTAGCGGGGGCGGGAGATACGCAGTATTTT.